This record covers a single T cell receptor (beta chain). Its cognate antigen has yet to be identified. Base qualities are not provided; no much larger clone lies one nucleotide away. Receptor amplification or capture employed the immunoSEQ multiplex PCR assay. Following the manufacturer's protocol, the hsTCRB Kit was used to amplify rearranged TCR beta chain sequences. TCRB libraries were sequenced on an Illumina MiSeq. The authors' analysis ran thus. Demultiplexing, trimming and gene mapping were performed with the kit vendor's proprietary platform. This is the immuneACCESS table as TCRdb keeps it, with only in-frame sequences that have V and J called. A part of the clones is gone; compared with another copy, unresolved V genes explain less than half, and the rest is unexplained. That table supplies the V and J calls and clone size; D and trimming were determined from the DNA. This sample comprises roughly 48,000 clones, 91% of them detected only once. The ten largest make up more than 2% of the sample.

The time point label corresponds to: week 11, during vaccination. Every vaccine dose consisted of 300 ug of a 20-mer mutant IDH1 peptide in Montanide, administered subcutaneously together with topical imiquimod. The donors had newly diagnosed IDH1-mutant astrocytomas of WHO grade 3 or 4 that showed loss of nuclear ATRX. The samples were drawn from NOA16, a multicentre, single-arm, open-label phase I trial in Germany that tested a mutant IDH1 peptide vaccine in humans for the first time. Genomic DNA for TCRB sequencing was isolated from EDTA blood with the DNeasy Blood and Tissue Kit. This sample stems from a study of a mutant IDH1 vaccine in newly diagnosed glioma (dated by TCRdb to the early 2020s). General notes on the study: Across visits V03 through V10, patients got a total of eight vaccinations, given in weeks 1, 3, 5, 7, 11, 15, 19 and 23. In the chemotherapy-containing groups, vaccination started alongside temozolomide cycles, whereas in patients who had radiotherapy alone it started 4-6 weeks after radiotherapy. Of the roughly 32 treated patients, around 62% were male and about 40% were female, and a mean age of around 40 years was recorded. Prior to enrollment, patients had been given standard therapy consisting of radiotherapy alone, temozolomide alone, or radiochemotherapy with temozolomide, with the combination given to most patients. Six visits were used for peripheral blood collection: V03 (baseline), V05, V07, V10, V12 and V13. Longitudinal TCRB deep sequencing was performed for roughly 24 treated patients wherever samples were available for exploratory analyses. Results the study describes overall, beyond this receptor: Across multiple MHC alleles, vaccine-induced immune responses were seen in approximately 93% of patients. Availability determined which PBMC samples were chosen for TCRB deep sequencing. No apparent relationship was observed between pseudoprogression and alterations in the top peripheral T cell clonotypes detected by TCRB sequencing. According to the authors, sample limitations meant that analyses of patient blood samples could not be reproduced.

Measured from the cysteine to the phenylalanine, the CDR3 is 14 residues long. Only the CDR3 DNA is retained, 42 bases long and in frame from the first base. From a lookup of the germline V gene, CDR1 and CDR2 are KGHSH and LQKENI. Trimming accounts for 5 bases at V and 1 base at J, while the number of junction bases matched to no gene is 4. The sequences come from PBMCs, collected from a glioma patient whose treatment included an IDH1 peptide vaccine. The V gene is TRBV18 and the J gene is TRBJ2-7, with 8 middle bases fitting TRBD1. The sequence came from a man aged 50-59 years with glioma. The encoded CDR3 is CASSAGTGSYEQYF. At the DNA level, the sequence is TGTGCCAGCTCAGCCGGGACAGGTTCCTACGAGCAGTACTTC.